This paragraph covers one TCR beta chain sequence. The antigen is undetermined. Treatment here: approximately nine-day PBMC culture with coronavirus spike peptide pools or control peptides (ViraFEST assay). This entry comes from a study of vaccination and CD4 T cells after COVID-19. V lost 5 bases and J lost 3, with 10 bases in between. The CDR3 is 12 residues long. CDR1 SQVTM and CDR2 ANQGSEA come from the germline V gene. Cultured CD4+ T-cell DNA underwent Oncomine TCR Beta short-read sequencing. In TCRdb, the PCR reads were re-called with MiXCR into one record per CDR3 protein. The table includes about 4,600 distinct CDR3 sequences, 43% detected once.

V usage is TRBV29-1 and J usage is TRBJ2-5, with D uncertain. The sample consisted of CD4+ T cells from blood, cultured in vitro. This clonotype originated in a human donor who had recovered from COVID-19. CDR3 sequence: CSVLAGEETQYF. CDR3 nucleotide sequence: TGCAGCGTTCTCGCAGGTGAAGAGACCCAGTACTTC.